The 23 T cell receptor beta chains given below trace back to one sample, sequenced in a study of T cell responses to AZD1222 COVID-19 vaccine. Clones were read by immunoSEQ multiplex PCR, and TCRdb kept only the in-frame ones, dropping some. The sample yields about 70,000 clones, roughly 85% seen once. The source material was peripheral blood, sampled on day 0 of AZD1222 vaccination. These receptors all stem from an adult in good health.

This chain uses TRBV5-1 with TRBJ2-1; D ambiguous. The CDR3 spans 15 residues. The germline gives CDR1 SGHRS, CDR2 YFSETQ. The V gene lost 4 bases and the J gene lost 1 base, with 12 bases spanning the gap. This CDR3 reads CASSPQTLSYNEQFF. The CDR3 bases are TGCGCCAGCAGCCCCCAGACCCTTTCCTACAATGAGCAGTTCTTC.

The sample holds one count of this clone. CDR3 amino acids: CASSMRLWVGQPQHF. In DNA, the CDR3 is TGTGCCAGTAGTATGAGGTTGTGGGTTGGTCAGCCCCAGCATTTT. V and J are TRBV19 and TRBJ1-5; D call uncertain. Trimming took off 3 bases at V and 6 bases at J, with 15 bases between the two ends. Per germline, CDR1 LNHDA and CDR2 SQIVND (reference sequence). The CDR3 loop spans 15 amino acids.

The chain combines TRBV18 with TRBJ2-7; D might be TRBD2 (5 bases). CDR1 and CDR2 (germline): KGHSH, LQKENI. There are 14 residues in the CDR3. Between the trimmed V and J ends, which lost 0 bases and 4 bases, there was a span of 10 bases. The CDR3 spells CASSPPTTRYEQYF. CDR3 coding DNA: TGTGCCAGCTCACCACCGACTACTAGGTACGAGCAGTACTTC.

The CDR3 loop is CAWADRRNYGYTF. The CDR3 DNA is TGTGCCTGGGCGGACAGACGGAACTATGGCTACACCTTC. V gene TRBV30 combines with J gene TRBJ1-2, with a possible D match to TRBD1 (6 bases). This CDR3 is built from 13 residues. V lost 5 bases to trimming and J lost 2 bases, with 12 bases between them. Germline CDR1 is GTSNPN and CDR2 is SVGIG (reference sequence). Full variable domain (rest looked up from reference TRBV30 and TRBJ1-2): SQTIHQWPATLVQPVGSPLSLECTVEGTSNPNLYWYRQAAGRGLQLLFYSVGIGQISSEVPQNLSASRPQDRQFILSSKKLLLSDSGFYLCAWADRRNYGYTFGSGTRLTVV.

The chain uses TRBV6-4 and TRBJ1-1; a possible D gene is TRBD1 (6 bases). CDR1 and CDR2 from the germline V gene are MRHNA and SNTAGT. The CDR3 runs 14 residues. V gave up 4 bases and J gave up 6 bases, with 15 bases separating them. The CDR3 is CASSAQGSDSEAFF. For the CDR3, the DNA is TGTGCCAGCAGTGCACAGGGATCTGATTCTGAAGCTTTCTTT.

The chain uses TRBV7-8 and TRBJ2-5, with D possibly TRBD1 on 5 matching bases. Per the germline V gene, CDR1 is SGHVS and CDR2 is FQNEAQ. V lost 5 bases and J lost 5, with 24 bases in between. This CDR3 has 17 residues. In DNA, the CDR3 is TGTGCCAGCAGCCTTCGTAGAGCCCAACAGGATGGCGAGACCCAGTACTTC. It codes for CASSLRRAQQDGETQYF.

The chain combines TRBV6-5 with TRBJ2-7; 10 bases fit TRBD2. The CDR3 runs 13 residues. V was pared by 4 bases and J by 5 bases, with 2 bases of the junction left unmatched. Germline V lookup: CDR1 MNHEY, CDR2 SVGAGI. The CDR3 nucleotides are TGTGCCAGCAGTTGGGGGACTAGCGACGAGCAGTACTTC. It translates to CASSWGTSDEQYF.

This clone has a count of ten or more. The V and J genes are TRBV14 and TRBJ2-4; D is unresolved. Germline lookup yields CDR1 SGHDN and CDR2 FVKESK. V gave up 5 bases and J gave up 9 bases, with 17 bases separating them. CDR3 length: 14 amino acids. CDR3 sequence: CASSDAGRAVIQYF. CDR3 DNA: TGTGCCAGCAGCGACGCAGGACGGGCGGTCATTCAGTACTTC.

J is TRBJ2-7 and V is TRBV6-4; the D is unclear. Germline V gene data show CDR1 as MRHNA and CDR2 as SNTAGT. Deletions cut 4 bases from V and 6 bases from J, with 7 bases between. The CDR3 contains 11 residues. CDR3 coding DNA: TGTGCCAGCAGTGGTTGGCGCGAGCAGTACTTC. This sequence encodes CASSGWREQYF.

For this clone: Sequence at one end of the junction differs from germline and may be a read error. The gene calls are TRBV4-1 and TRBJ1-4; tentatively, D is TRBD1 (5 bases). This CDR3 comprises 16 residues. Germline V gives CDR1 MGHRA, CDR2 YSYEKL. The CDR3 DNA is TGCGCCAGCAGCCAAGGTGTCAGGCCGGGGGATGAAGAACTGTTTTTT. This sequence encodes CASSQGVRPGDEELFF.

V and J are TRBV6-5 and TRBJ2-2; D is undetermined. This CDR3 region has 13 residues. The V gene's germline CDR1 is MNHEY and CDR2 SVGAGI. Between the trimmed V and J ends, which lost 7 bases and 0 bases, there was a span of 6 bases. The CDR3 DNA is TGTGCCAGCATCGCACCGAACACCGGGGAGCTGTTTTTT. The encoded protein is CASIAPNTGELFF.

This rearrangement joins TRBV6-1 to TRBJ2-3; TRBD2 agrees at 10 bases. This CDR3 contains 18 residues. Germline V lookup: CDR1 MNHNS, CDR2 SASEGT. After removal of 1 base from V and 2 bases from J, the junction contained 9 bases not matched to a gene. CDR3 bases: TGTGCCAGCAGTGAAGGAGGGGCTAGCGGGAGTGCCACAGATACGCAGTATTTT. Protein product: CASSEGGASGSATDTQYF.

The chain carries TRBV3-1 (or the pseudogene TRBV3-2) and TRBJ2-7; D call uncertain. This CDR3 spans 14 amino acids. The germline V gene has CDR1 LGHDT and CDR2 YNNKEL (reference sequence). V was pared by 6 bases and J by 2 bases, with 14 bases between. In DNA form, the CDR3 reads TGTGCCAGCAGTGACTCATTACACCCCTACGAGCAGTACTTC. Its translation is CASSDSLHPYEQYF.

J is TRBJ1-3 and V is TRBV5-4, with D hard to call. The CDR3 has 18 amino acids. V dropped 1 base and J dropped 0 bases, with 17 bases sitting between them. Germline V CDR1 and CDR2: SGHNT, YYREEE (reference sequence). The CDR3 reads CASSLQIGVSGSGNTIYF. In DNA form, the CDR3 reads TGTGCCAGCAGCTTGCAAATCGGGGTGTCGGGCTCTGGAAACACCATATATTTT.

This chain uses TRBV7-9 with TRBJ2-5, with D maybe TRBD2 (7 bases). Germline values: CDR1 SEHNR, CDR2 FQNEAQ (reference sequence). This CDR3 region has 16 residues. Trimming shortened V by 0 bases and J by 2 bases, and 13 bases separated the two germline ends. CDR3 residues: CASSLAWGGQQETQYF. The CDR3 nucleotides read TGTGCCAGCAGCTTAGCGTGGGGGGGCCAACAAGAGACCCAGTACTTC. Variable domain in full (rest from reference TRBV7-9 and TRBJ2-5): DTGVSQNPRHKITKRGQNVTFRCDPISEHNRLYWYRQTLGQGPEFLTYFQNEAQLEKSRLLSDRFSAERPKGSFSTLEIQRTEQGDSAMYLCASSLAWGGQQETQYFGPGTRLLVL.

This chain links TRBV6-5 with TRBJ1-5, with D uncertain. V lost 7 bases to trimming and J lost 0 bases, with 13 bases between them. CDR1 MNHEY and CDR2 SVGAGI come from the germline V gene. CDR3 length: 15 amino acids. CDR3 sequence reads: CASTTTPYSNQPQHF. The CDR3 bases are TGTGCCAGCACGACTACACCTTATAGCAATCAGCCCCAGCATTTT.

The genes are TRBV6-5 and TRBJ1-1; D is unclear. The CDR3 runs 10 residues. The V end was cut by 8 bases, the J end by 7 bases, with 8 bases between. Germline-derived CDR1 and CDR2 are MNHEY and SVGAGI. The CDR3 DNA reads as TGTGCCAGCGGAAAGTATGAAGCTTTCTTT. Translated, it gives CASGKYEAFF.

This chain connects TRBV11-3 to TRBJ2-5; D not certain. The V end lost 0 bases, the J end lost 3 bases, and 17 bases lay between the germline ends. This CDR3 comprises 17 residues. Germline V gene data show CDR1 as SGHNT and CDR2 as YENEEA. The CDR3 DNA is TGTGCCAGCAGCTTAGATGGTCGGCCCCCCGGCAAAGAGACCCAGTACTTC. Translation gives CASSLDGRPPGKETQYF.

The chain joins TRBV5-1 to TRBJ1-2; the match to TRBD1 covers 7 bases. The germline V gene encodes CDR1 SGHRS and CDR2 YFSETQ. The junction had 14 bases not matched to a gene; V was cut back by 3 bases and J by 6 bases. The length of the CDR3 is 16 residues. The CDR3 here is CASSSEGDRALDGYTF. The CDR3 bases are TGCGCCAGCAGCTCCGAGGGGGACAGAGCCCTAGATGGCTACACCTTC.

The J gene is TRBJ1-1, the V gene TRBV25-1; the match to TRBD1 covers 7 bases. With V trimmed by 4 bases and J by 5 bases, 7 bases remained unmatched. The CDR3 is 14 residues long. Germline CDR1 reads MGHDK; CDR2 reads SYGVNS. CDR3: CASSGYPQGTEAFF. The CDR3 region has the DNA TGTGCCAGCAGTGGATACCCACAGGGGACTGAAGCTTTCTTT.

The gene calls are TRBV7-8 and TRBJ2-1, with TRBD1 matching 7 bases. Per the germline V gene, CDR1 is SGHVS and CDR2 is FQNEAQ. After removal of 3 bases from V and 4 bases from J, the junction contained 0 bases not matched to a gene. CDR3 length: 13 amino acids. The CDR3 sequence is CASSLGQYNEQFF. CDR3 DNA sequence: TGTGCCAGCAGCTTGGGACAGTACAATGAGCAGTTCTTC.

The V call is TRBV11-2, the J call TRBJ2-5, with TRBD2 matching 10 bases. The germline gives CDR1 SGHAT, CDR2 FQNNGV. CDR3 size: 16 residues. V lost 4 bases, J lost 5 bases, and 10 bases stayed unmatched. The CDR3 reads CASSSTSGTERETQYF. DNA for the CDR3: TGTGCCAGCAGCTCTACTAGCGGGACCGAACGGGAGACCCAGTACTTC.

V gene TRBV28 combines with J gene TRBJ1-1, with D tentatively TRBD1 (5 bases). Germline V gene lookup returns CDR1 MDHEN and CDR2 SYDVKM. The length of the CDR3 is 18 residues. Trimming cost V 1 base and J 0 bases, with 18 bases left between them. The CDR3 sequence is CASSLLRAGGVMNTEAFF. The CDR3, as DNA: TGTGCCAGCAGTTTATTACGCGCCGGGGGGGTCATGAACACTGAAGCTTTCTTT.